The clone carrying this T cell receptor beta chain came up a few times. The antigen is undetermined. The sample is drawn from a study of beta chain features in type 1 diabetes. General observations from the study: Insertions were fewer and deletions more numerous at VDJ junctions in type 1 diabetes patients.

Sequenced material consisted of expressed TCRB transcripts (all of the isolated RNA was reverse transcribed). The data were produced by immunoSEQ multiplex PCR, yet TCRdb's version contains in-frame clones alone and is incomplete. The top ten clones hold approximately 0.05% of a sample with around 500,000 clones, about an eighth of them seen once. Germline values: CDR1 SGHRS, CDR2 YFSETQ. The CDR3 has 15 amino acids. The ends lost 0 bases at V and 3 bases at J; junction bases unmatched: 5. The source material was naive CD4+ T cells from blood. The V call is TRBV5-1, the J call TRBJ2-7; 8 bases agree with TRBD1. The source is a woman between 18 and 29 years old in good health. CDR3 protein: CASSLGTGPSYEQYF. CDR3 DNA sequence: TGCGCCAGCAGCTTGGGGACAGGGCCCAGCTACGAGCAGTACTTC.